A single sample is the source of the 21 T cell receptor beta chains below, sequenced in a study of T cells in Graves' hyperthyroidism and ophthalmopathy. RNA transcripts yielded amplified TCR beta CDR3 regions. During a first-round RT-PCR of the TCR CDR3, the HTBI primer set was used. From the multiplex PCR reads, TCRdb called clonotypes with MiXCR, one entry per CDR3 protein. The sample gives some 600,000 distinct CDR3 sequences, approximately 15% of which show up once; roughly 5.7% is in the top ten. Source material: blood. The source of these receptors is a woman aged 25 to 39 with Graves' hyperthyroidism that later progressed to Graves' ophthalmopathy.

V gene TRBV19 combines with J gene TRBJ2-1; D is uncertain. The length of the CDR3 is 13 residues. Trimming stripped 2 bases from V and 6 bases from J, with 8 bases between. Germline lookup yields CDR1 LNHDA and CDR2 SQIVND (reference sequence). DNA of the CDR3: TGTGCCAGTAGTATAAATTTGGGCAATGAGCAGTTCTTC. Translation: CASSINLGNEQFF. The whole variable domain, remainder taken from reference TRBV19 and TRBJ2-1, is DGGITQSPKYLFRKEGQNVTLSCEQNLNHDAMYWYRQDPGQGLRLIYYSQIVNDFQKGDIAEGYSVSREKKESFPLTVTSAQKNPTAFYLCASSINLGNEQFFGPGTRLTVL.

This clonotype was counted only a few times. The chain is built from TRBV28 and TRBJ2-4, with D possibly being TRBD1 (5 bases). The ends were cut back, 5 bases at V and 10 bases at J, with 18 bases in the middle. The CDR3 loop spans 14 amino acids. CDR1 and CDR2 (germline): MDHEN, SYDVKM. CDR3 DNA: TGTGCCAGCAGTGATCCTAGGGGCCGGTTAATTCAGTACTTC. Its translation is CASSDPRGRLIQYF.

This clonotype was seen ten or more times. The V gene is TRBV2, the J gene TRBJ1-5; a possible D gene is TRBD1 (5 bases). The germline V and J ends were trimmed by 4 bases and 4 bases, with 14 bases remaining between them. This CDR3 comprises 15 residues. The germline CDR1 and CDR2 sequences are SNHLY and FYNNEI. This CDR3 reads CASSGRGKKNQPQHF. In DNA, the CDR3 is TGTGCCAGCAGTGGACGGGGGAAGAAGAATCAGCCCCAGCATTTT.

The table lists this clonotype with many counts. The chain joins TRBV7-3 to TRBJ2-2; D is unresolved. V was clipped by 6 bases and J by 4 bases, with 6 bases between them. The germline V gene encodes CDR1 SGHTA and CDR2 FQGTGA. The CDR3 contains 12 residues. CDR3 region: CASSSSTGELFF. The CDR3, as DNA: TGTGCCAGCAGTTCCAGCACCGGGGAGCTGTTTTTT.

V usage is TRBV5-1 and J usage is TRBJ1-4, with 9 bases that match TRBD1. From germline, CDR1 is SGHRS and CDR2 YFSETQ. CDR3 size: 14 residues. V lost 4 bases to trimming and J lost 5 bases; unmatched junction nucleotides: 3. The CDR3 region has the DNA TGCGCCAGCAGCGGGACAGGGATAAATGAAAAACTGTTTTTT. This sequence encodes CASSGTGINEKLFF.

V is TRBV6-5 and J is TRBJ2-7; a weak D match, TRBD1 (5 bases). Trimming took off 2 bases at V and 3 bases at J, with 11 bases between the two ends. Looked up from germline, CDR1 is MNHEY and CDR2 is SVGAGI. The CDR3 loop spans 14 amino acids. The CDR3 DNA sequence: TGTGCCAGCAGTTACCAGGGTCTCAACTACGAGCAGTACTTC. Its protein is CASSYQGLNYEQYF.

This clonotype was recorded a few times. The chain joins TRBV7-3 to TRBJ2-7; 9 bases match TRBD1. Germline trimming cut 1 base from V and 2 bases from J; bases unmatched to any gene: 6. Germline V gives CDR1 SGHTA, CDR2 FQGTGA. CDR3 length: 16 amino acids. CDR3 residues: CASSLSGDRVPYEQYF. CDR3 nucleotide sequence: TGTGCCAGCAGCTTAAGCGGGGACAGGGTTCCCTACGAGCAGTACTTC.

This clonotype was recorded many times. Here the CDR3 reads CASSEDRNNEQFF. CDR3 sequence (DNA): TGTGCCAGCAGCGAGGACAGAAACAATGAGCAGTTCTTC. This chain uses TRBV7-8 with TRBJ2-1; a possible D gene is TRBD1 (6 bases). CDR3 length: 13 residues. CDR1 and CDR2 from the germline V gene are SGHVS and FQNEAQ. V was pared by 5 bases and J by 5 bases, with 10 bases between.

This clonotype was seen ten or more times. This chain uses TRBV3-1 with TRBJ1-1; D not certain. Between the trimmed V and J ends, which lost 11 bases and 5 bases, there was a span of 15 bases. CDR1 LGHDT and CDR2 YNNKEL come from the germline V gene (reference sequence). The CDR3 consists of 12 residues. CDR3 nucleotides: TGTGCCTGCCGGAGGGCGGAGACTGAAGCTTTCTTT. Protein sequence: CACRRAETEAFF.

This clonotype showed up many times. This chain uses TRBV28 with TRBJ1-1; possibly TRBD1 for D (6 bases). Trimming removed 11 bases at V and 4 bases at J, with 17 bases between. This CDR3 comprises 13 residues. The germline CDR1 and CDR2 sequences are MDHEN and SYDVKM. CDR3 sequence reads: CALGGGPSTEAFF. DNA of the CDR3: TGTGCCCTAGGTGGGGGCCCCAGCACTGAAGCTTTCTTT.

This clonotype has just a few counts. The V and J genes are TRBV5-4 and TRBJ2-1; 7 bases align to TRBD2. After removal of 0 bases from V and 6 bases from J, the junction contained 3 bases not matched to a gene. Germline-derived CDR1 and CDR2 are SGHNT and YYREEE (reference sequence). The CDR3 totals 14 residues. CDR3 residues: CASSLAGGSNEQFF. CDR3 in DNA: TGTGCCAGCAGCTTGGCGGGAGGATCCAATGAGCAGTTCTTC.

This clonotype was counted many times. The V call is TRBV12-3 or TRBV12-4, the J call TRBJ2-4, with 8 bases matching TRBD2. The V gene end was trimmed by 5 bases and the J gene end by 8 bases; junction bases not matched to a gene: 11. The CDR3 length is 15 residues. CDR3 DNA: TGTGCCAGCAGTCCCATCAGCGGGAGAGGGGACATTCAGTACTTC. Protein: CASSPISGRGDIQYF.

This clonotype was seen at least ten times. The CDR3: CASSPTGSHSYEQYF. The CDR3 region has the DNA TGTGCCAGCAGCCCTACGGGCTCACACTCCTACGAGCAGTACTTC. This chain connects TRBV7-2 to TRBJ2-7; D remains ambiguous. The CDR3 has 15 amino acids. CDR1 and CDR2 from the germline V gene are SGHTA and FQGNSA. Trimming removed 5 bases at V and 0 bases at J, with 14 bases between. Full variable domain (rest looked up from reference TRBV7-2 and TRBJ2-7): GAGVSQSPSNKVTEKGKDVELRCDPISGHTALYWYRQSLGQGLEFLIYFQGNSAPDKSGLPSDRFSAERTGGSVSTLTIQRTQQEDSAVYLCASSPTGSHSYEQYFGPGTRLTVT.

The sample holds many counts of this clonotype. This rearrangement joins TRBV20-1 to TRBJ2-3; 12 bases agree with TRBD2. The V gene end was trimmed by 1 base and the J gene end by 0 bases; junction bases not matched to a gene: 14. The CDR3 is 20 residues long. In germline, CDR1 is DFQATT, CDR2 SNEGSKA (reference sequence). The CDR3 spells CSARGSGLAGGQGSTDTQYF. CDR3 bases: TGCAGTGCTAGAGGCTCTGGTCTAGCGGGAGGGCAAGGGAGCACAGATACGCAGTATTTT.

This clonotype was detected only a few times. The chain is built from TRBV7-9 and TRBJ2-1; D is possibly TRBD1 or TRBD2 (7 bases each). Germline V gene sequence: CDR1 SEHNR, CDR2 FQNEAQ (reference sequence). With 0 bases removed from V and 8 bases from J, the gap between germline ends came to 14 bases. The CDR3 loop spans 15 amino acids. The chain's CDR3 is CASSLAGGGGDEQFF. CDR3 bases: TGTGCCAGCAGCTTAGCTGGGGGAGGGGGCGATGAGCAGTTCTTC.

This clonotype appeared a few times. This chain uses TRBV4-1 with TRBJ2-1, with TRBD1 as a possible D gene (5 bases). Germline V gene data show CDR1 as MGHRA and CDR2 as YSYEKL. The CDR3 consists of 15 residues. V lost 1 base to trimming and J lost 4 bases, with 11 bases between them. DNA for the CDR3: TGCGCCAGCAGCCAAGTTCTGACAGAGTACAATGAGCAGTTCTTC. This codes for CASSQVLTEYNEQFF.

Many counts were recorded for this clonotype. V and J are TRBV27 and TRBJ1-1; D is uncertain. CDR3 length: 13 amino acids. V was trimmed by 0 bases and J by 1 base, leaving 3 bases between them. The germline V gene encodes CDR1 MNHEY and CDR2 SMNVEV (reference sequence). The CDR3, as DNA: TGTGCCAGCAGTTTATCAGAGAACACTGAAGCTTTCTTT. Translated: CASSLSENTEAFF.

At least ten counts were recorded for this clonotype. V and J are TRBV30 and TRBJ2-3; TRBD1 agrees at 10 bases. This CDR3 comprises 17 residues. Germline V gene sequence: CDR1 GTSNPN, CDR2 SVGIG (reference sequence). The J segment lost 1 base and the V segment lost 3 bases, leaving 10 bases of the junction unmatched. The CDR3 spells CAWSGYGDRGGTDTQYF. The DNA of the CDR3 is TGTGCCTGGAGCGGTTACGGGGACAGGGGCGGCACAGATACGCAGTATTTT.

This clonotype occurred many times. The chain couples TRBV6-5 to TRBJ1-1, with D maybe TRBD1 (5 bases). CDR3 size: 14 residues. Germline CDR1 reads MNHEY; CDR2 reads SVGAGI. The V gene lost 2 bases and the J gene lost 4 bases, with 11 bases spanning the gap. As DNA, the CDR3 is TGTGCCAGCAGTTACGCTTGGGGGAGCACTGAAGCTTTCTTT. Its translation: CASSYAWGSTEAFF.

There are a few counts of this clonotype. The chain links TRBV24-1 to TRBJ2-2; 7 nucleotides align to TRBD1. This CDR3 contains 16 residues. V was pared by 2 bases and J by 0 bases, with 2 bases of the junction left unmatched. Looked up from germline, CDR1 is KGHDR and CDR2 is SFDVKD. The CDR3 sequence: CATSDYRGANTGELFF. The CDR3 coding sequence is TGTGCCACCAGTGATTACAGGGGCGCGAACACCGGGGAGCTGTTTTTT.

The table lists this clonotype with many counts. The chain uses TRBV12-3 or TRBV12-4 and TRBJ2-3; a weak D match, TRBD1 (6 bases). The CDR3 length is 17 residues. The V end lost 5 bases, the J end lost 0 bases, and 18 bases lay between the germline ends. The CDR3 nucleotides are TGTGCCAGCAGTATCCCCCAGGACAGTAGCAGCACAGATACGCAGTATTTT. Protein sequence: CASSIPQDSSSTDTQYF.